A selection of T cell receptor beta chains follows, all from one sample in a study of T cell repertoires in cytomegalovirus infection. No cognate antigen is known for these TCRs. MiXCR was run by TCRdb on the reads, yielding one entry per CDR3 protein. This repertoire shows roughly 860,000 distinct CDR3 sequences, around a third found once; its top ten account for around 12%. Material: cultured CD8+ T cells from PBMCs, obtained from culture after CMV antigen stimulation. These receptors all stem from a human donor in good health (CMV status not recorded). Some clones in this sample may be carry-over from other donors' samples. Both conserved end residues are part of each CDR3. Each record gives: CDR3 protein, J gene, V gene, clone size. The listing skips clone size in some rows; elsewhere it reads once, few, many or a size class.

CDR3aa: CASSPPYGNYEQYF
j_gene: TRBJ2-7
v_gene: TRBV18
abundance: .

CDR3aa: CASSPWHEGFLYNEQFF
j_gene: TRBJ2-1
v_gene: TRBV11-2
abundance: few

CDR3aa: CARLNQPQHF
j_gene: TRBJ1-5
v_gene: TRBV25-1
abundance: many

CDR3aa: CASSLAPGQATSDKFF
j_gene: TRBJ2-1
v_gene: TRBV7-9
abundance: few

CDR3aa: CASSTAFPAAGELFF
j_gene: TRBJ2-2
v_gene: TRBV18
abundance: few

CDR3aa: CASSPTSGGAIYNEQFF
j_gene: TRBJ2-1
v_gene: TRBV18
abundance: .

CDR3aa: CASSVGEFLQGAQHEQFF
j_gene: TRBJ2-1
v_gene: TRBV9
abundance: few

CDR3aa: CASSRTGVDGYTF
j_gene: TRBJ1-2
v_gene: TRBV7-9
abundance: few

CDR3aa: CASSLTRGRRPQHF
j_gene: TRBJ1-5
v_gene: TRBV27
abundance: .

CDR3aa: CASSAPGLSTDTQYF
j_gene: TRBJ2-3
v_gene: TRBV27
abundance: .

CDR3aa: CASSSWDSPYGYTF
j_gene: TRBJ1-2
v_gene: TRBV11-2
abundance: .

CDR3aa: CASSTLPRDPTGELFF
j_gene: TRBJ2-2
v_gene: TRBV19
abundance: few

CDR3aa: CASSSRDSLYNEQFF
j_gene: TRBJ2-1
v_gene: TRBV7-8
abundance: many

CDR3aa: CASSLGQGAEQYF
j_gene: TRBJ2-7
v_gene: TRBV7-7
abundance: .

CDR3aa: CASSSDRRSMNTEAFF
j_gene: TRBJ1-1
v_gene: TRBV27
abundance: few

CDR3aa: CASSLRKAPSSGANVLTF
j_gene: TRBJ2-6
v_gene: TRBV7-9
abundance: many

CDR3aa: CASSPKTGGQEQYF
j_gene: TRBJ2-7
v_gene: TRBV4-2
abundance: few